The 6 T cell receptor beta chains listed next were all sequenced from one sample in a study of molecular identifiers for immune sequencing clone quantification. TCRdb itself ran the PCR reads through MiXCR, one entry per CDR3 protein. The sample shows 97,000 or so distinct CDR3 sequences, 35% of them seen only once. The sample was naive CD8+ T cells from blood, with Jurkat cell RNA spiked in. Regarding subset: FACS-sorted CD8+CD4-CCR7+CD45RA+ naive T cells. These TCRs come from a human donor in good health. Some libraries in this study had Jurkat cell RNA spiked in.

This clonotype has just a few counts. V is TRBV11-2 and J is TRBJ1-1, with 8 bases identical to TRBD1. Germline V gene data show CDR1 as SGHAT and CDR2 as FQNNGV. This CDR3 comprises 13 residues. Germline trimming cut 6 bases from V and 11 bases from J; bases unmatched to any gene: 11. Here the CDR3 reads CASRGTGWGQAFF. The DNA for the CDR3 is TGTGCCAGCAGGGGGACAGGCTGGGGACAGGCTTTCTTT.

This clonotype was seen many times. CDR3 DNA: TGTGCCAGCAGCCCCGGACAGAGCAATCAGCCCCAGCATTTT. This sequence encodes CASSPGQSNQPQHF. This chain links TRBV5-6 with TRBJ1-5, with D possibly being TRBD1 (6 bases). CDR1 and CDR2 from the germline V gene are SGHDT and YYEEEE. CDR3 length: 14 amino acids. Trimming removed 4 bases at V and 1 base at J, with 9 bases between.

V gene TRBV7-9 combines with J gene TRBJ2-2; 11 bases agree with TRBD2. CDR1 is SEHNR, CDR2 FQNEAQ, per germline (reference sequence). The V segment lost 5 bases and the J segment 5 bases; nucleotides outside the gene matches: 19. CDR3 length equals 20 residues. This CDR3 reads CASSALLAGVLRLTTGELFF. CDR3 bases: TGTGCCAGCAGCGCTTTACTAGCGGGAGTTTTAAGGTTGACGACCGGGGAGCTGTTTTTT.

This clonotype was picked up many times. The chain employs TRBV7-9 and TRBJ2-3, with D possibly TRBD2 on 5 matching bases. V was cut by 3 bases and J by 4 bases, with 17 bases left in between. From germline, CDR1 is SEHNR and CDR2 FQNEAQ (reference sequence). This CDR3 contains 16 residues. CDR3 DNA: TGTGCCAGCAGCTTCTACGACACCCAGAGGGCAGATACGCAGTATTTT. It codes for CASSFYDTQRADTQYF.

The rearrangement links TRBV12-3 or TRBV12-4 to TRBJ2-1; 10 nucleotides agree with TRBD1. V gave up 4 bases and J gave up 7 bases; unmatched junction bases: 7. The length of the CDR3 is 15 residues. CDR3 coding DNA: TGTGCCAGCAGTTACATGGGACAGGGGTGGAATGAGCAGTTCTTC. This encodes CASSYMGQGWNEQFF.

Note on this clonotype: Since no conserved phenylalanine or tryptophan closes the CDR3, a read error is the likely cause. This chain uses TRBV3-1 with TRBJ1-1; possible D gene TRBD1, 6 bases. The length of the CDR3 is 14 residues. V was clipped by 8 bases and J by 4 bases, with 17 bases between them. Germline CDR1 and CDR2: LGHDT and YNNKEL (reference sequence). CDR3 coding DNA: TGTGCCAGCGGCCGGGCAGGGGAGAGCACTGAAGCTTTCTAT. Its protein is CASGRAGESTEAFY.